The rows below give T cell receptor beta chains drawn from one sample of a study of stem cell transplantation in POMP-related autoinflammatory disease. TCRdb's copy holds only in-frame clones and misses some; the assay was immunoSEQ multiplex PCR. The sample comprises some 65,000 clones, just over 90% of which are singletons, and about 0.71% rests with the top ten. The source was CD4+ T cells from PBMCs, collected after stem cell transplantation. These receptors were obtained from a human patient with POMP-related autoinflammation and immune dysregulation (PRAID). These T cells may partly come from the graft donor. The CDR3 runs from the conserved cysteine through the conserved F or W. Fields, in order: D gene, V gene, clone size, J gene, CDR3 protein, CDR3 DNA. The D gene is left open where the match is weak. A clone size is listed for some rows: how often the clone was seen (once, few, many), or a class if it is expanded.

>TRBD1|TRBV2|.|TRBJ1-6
CASSGQGSSPLHF
TGTGCCAGCAGTGGACAGGGAAGTTCACCCCTCCACTTT
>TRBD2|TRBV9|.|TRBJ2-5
CASSVASGSIGETQYF
TGTGCCAGCAGCGTTGCTAGCGGGAGTATAGGGGAGACCCAGTACTTC
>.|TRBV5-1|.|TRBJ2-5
CASSLREIQETQYF
TGCGCCAGCAGCTTGAGGGAAATCCAAGAGACCCAGTACTTC
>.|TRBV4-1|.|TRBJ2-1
CASSQGRAYNEQFF
TGCGCCAGCAGCCAAGGCCGGGCCTACAATGAGCAGTTCTTC
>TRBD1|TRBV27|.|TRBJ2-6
CASTLTGVDSGANVLTF
TGTGCCAGCACCCTGACAGGGGTGGACTCTGGGGCCAACGTCCTGACTTTC
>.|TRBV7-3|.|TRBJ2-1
CASSLVGTLPANEQFF
TGTGCCAGCAGCTTGGTGGGGACTCTCCCTGCCAATGAGCAGTTCTTC
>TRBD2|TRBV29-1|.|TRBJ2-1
CSVVKGLDQQFF
TGCAGCGTTGTTAAGGGACTAGATCAGCAGTTCTTC
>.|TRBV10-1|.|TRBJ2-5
CASSDTMYQETQYF
TGCGCCAGCAGTGATACGATGTACCAAGAGACCCAGTACTTC
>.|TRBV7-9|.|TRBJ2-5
CASSFGETQYF
TGTGCCAGCAGCTTTGGAGAGACCCAGTACTTC
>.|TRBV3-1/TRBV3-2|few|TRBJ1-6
CASSLLQNSPLHF
TGTGCCAGCAGCCTATTACAGAATTCACCCCTCCACTTT
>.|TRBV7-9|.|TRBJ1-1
CASSFTRVTDTEAFF
TGTGCCAGCAGCTTTACCAGGGTCACGGACACTGAAGCTTTCTTT
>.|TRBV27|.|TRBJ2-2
CASSFQGPNTGELFF
TGTGCCAGCAGTTTTCAGGGTCCGAACACCGGGGAGCTGTTTTTT
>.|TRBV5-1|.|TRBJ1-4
CASSFIGEKLFF
TGCGCCAGCAGCTTTATCGGGGAAAAACTGTTTTTT
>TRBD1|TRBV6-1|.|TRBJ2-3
CASSEGRYIGQGDTDTQYF
TGTGCCAGCAGTGAAGGACGTTACATAGGACAGGGTGACACAGATACGCAGTATTTT
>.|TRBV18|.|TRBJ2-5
CASSPPTRSQETQYF
TGTGCCAGCTCACCCCCGACAAGAAGCCAAGAGACCCAGTACTTC
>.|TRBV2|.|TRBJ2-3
CASSDPGQESTDTQYF
TGTGCCAGCAGTGACCCTGGTCAGGAAAGCACAGATACGCAGTATTTT
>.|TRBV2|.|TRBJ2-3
CASSEQGTWGTDTQYF
TGTGCCAGCAGTGAACAGGGAACCTGGGGCACAGATACGCAGTATTTT
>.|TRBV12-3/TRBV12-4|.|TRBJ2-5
CASSLGQEETQYF
TGTGCCAGCAGTTTAGGGCAGGAAGAGACCCAGTACTTC
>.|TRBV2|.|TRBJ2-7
CASSEAPRASYEQYF
TGTGCCAGCAGTGAAGCCCCCAGGGCCTCCTACGAGCAGTACTTC
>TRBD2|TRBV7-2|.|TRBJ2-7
CASSWWTSGSFYEQYF
TGTGCCAGCAGCTGGTGGACTAGCGGGAGTTTCTACGAGCAGTACTTC
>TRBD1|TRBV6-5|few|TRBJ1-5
CASSYSRTGVGAQHF
TGTGCCAGCAGTTACTCGAGAACAGGGGTTGGGGCCCAGCATTTT
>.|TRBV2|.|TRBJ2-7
CATGPQGGSYEQYF
TGTGCCACAGGCCCCCAAGGGGGCTCCTACGAGCAGTACTTC
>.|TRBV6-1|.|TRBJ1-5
CASSESGGYNQPQHF
TGTGCCAGCAGTGAGTCCGGCGGTTACAATCAGCCCCAGCATTTT
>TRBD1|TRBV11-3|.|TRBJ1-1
CASSQGQGNTEAFF
TGTGCCAGCAGCCAGGGACAGGGGAACACTGAAGCTTTCTTT